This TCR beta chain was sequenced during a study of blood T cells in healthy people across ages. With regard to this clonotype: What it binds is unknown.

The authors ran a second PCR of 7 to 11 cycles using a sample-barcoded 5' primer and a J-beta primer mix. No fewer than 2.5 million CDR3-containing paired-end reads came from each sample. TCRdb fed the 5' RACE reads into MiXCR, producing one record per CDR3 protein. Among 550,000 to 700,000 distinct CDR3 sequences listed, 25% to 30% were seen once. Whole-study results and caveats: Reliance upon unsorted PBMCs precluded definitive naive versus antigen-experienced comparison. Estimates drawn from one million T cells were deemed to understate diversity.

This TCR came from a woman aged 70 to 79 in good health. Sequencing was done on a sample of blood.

The CDR3, as DNA: TGCGCCAGCAGCCAAGATGTGAGGGGGGGTCACAATGAGCAGTTCTTC. Translating gives CASSQDVRGGHNEQFF. The V call is TRBV4-1, the J call TRBJ2-5, with D tentatively TRBD2 (7 bases). Judging by the DNA end, TRBJ2-1 fits better; the J call may be wrong. The CDR3 extends over 16 amino acids. Germline CDR1 and CDR2: MGHRA and YSYEKL.